This T cell receptor beta chain was sequenced during a study of memory CD4+ T cells and cytomegalovirus serostatus. Study outcomes and limitations: Repertoires predicted CMV serostatus with median bootstrapped AUC of about 0.94. CD4+ memory repertoires contained about 40% of the roughly 150 reported CMV TCRbeta sequences.

Some clones are missing from TCRdb's copy, which holds only in-frame ones; the method was immunoSEQ multiplex PCR. This sample carries around 50,000 clones, around 80% of them seen once, and the ten largest clones take about 0.7%. This clone was seen just once. Its antigen remains unknown. Germline-derived CDR1 and CDR2 are MNHNS and SASEGT. V shed 6 bases and J 3 bases; nucleotides not matched to a gene: 4. This CDR3 spans 14 amino acids. The sort gate was single viable CD3+CD4+CD8-CD45RO+ cells for memory CD4+ T cells. After thawing, CD4+ T cells were positively selected. The sequence was obtained from an adult in good health and CMV-seronegative. V usage is TRBV6-1 and J usage is TRBJ2-2, with 7 bases lining up with TRBD2. Input material: memory CD4+ T cells from blood. In DNA form, the CDR3 reads TGTGCCAGCAGAAGGGCGGGGGACACCGGGGAGCTGTTTTTT. Translating gives CASRRAGDTGELFF.